Presented here are 32 T cell receptor beta chains from one specimen sequenced in a study of T cell responses to AZD1222 COVID-19 vaccine. Profiling relied on immunoSEQ multiplex PCR, and the TCRdb table lists in-frame clones only, not all of them. The sample shows 100,000 or so clones, about 93% of them seen only once. Material: peripheral blood, obtained 28 days after the second AZD1222 dose. The receptors were sampled from an adult who received the AZD1222 COVID-19 vaccine.

This rearrangement joins TRBV11-3 to TRBJ2-7; D possibly matches TRBD1 or TRBD2 (6 bases each). V gave up 4 bases and J gave up 3 bases, with 19 bases separating them. Germline CDR1 and CDR2: SGHNT and YENEEA. This CDR3 region has 16 residues. The CDR3 region has the DNA TGTGCCAGCAGCTCGGCGGGGCAGGGGTATAACTACGAGCAGTACTTC. Protein product: CASSSAGQGYNYEQYF.

The rearrangement links TRBV4-3 to TRBJ2-3, with a weak D call TRBD2 (6 bases). V was clipped by 1 base and J by 6 bases, with 14 bases between them. Germline V lookup: CDR1 LGHNA, CDR2 YSLEER. CDR3 size: 15 residues. CDR3 sequence reads: CASSQALAAMDTQYF. The CDR3 region has the DNA TGCGCCAGCAGCCAAGCACTAGCAGCCATGGATACGCAGTATTTT.

V gene TRBV7-3 combines with J gene TRBJ2-5, with TRBD2 as a possible D gene (6 bases). The germline V gene encodes CDR1 SGHTA and CDR2 FQGTGA. V was pared by 0 bases and J by 5 bases, with 7 bases between. This CDR3 has 13 residues. In nucleotides, the CDR3 is TGTGCCAGCAGCTTAACTGCGGGGGAGACCCAGTACTTC. It encodes CASSLTAGETQYF.

The chain combines TRBV18 with TRBJ1-2; D is uncertain. CDR3 length equals 16 residues. V was clipped by 3 bases and J by 0 bases, with 14 bases between them. Per the germline V gene, CDR1 is KGHSH and CDR2 is LQKENI. CDR3 nucleotide sequence: TGTGCCAGCTCACCCAGTTACAGCTTAGCTAACTATGGCTACACCTTC. Protein sequence: CASSPSYSLANYGYTF.

V is TRBV7-2 and J is TRBJ2-2, with 14 positions matching TRBD2. CDR1 and CDR2 (germline): SGHTA, FQGNSA. The CDR3 contains 17 residues. V was clipped by 1 base and J by 4 bases; unmatched bases: 2. CDR3 sequence (DNA): TGTGCCAGCAGCTTAGGAGGACTAGCGGGGGGCACCGGGGAGCTGTTTTTT. This sequence encodes CASSLGGLAGGTGELFF.

The chain uses TRBV3-1 (or the pseudogene TRBV3-2) and TRBJ1-6; TRBD1 agrees at 7 bases. The CDR3 spans 14 residues. The junction had 4 bases not matched to a gene; V was cut back by 4 bases and J by 7 bases. Germline V gene data show CDR1 as LGHDT and CDR2 as YNNKEL (reference sequence). The CDR3 nucleotides are TGTGCCAGCAGCCTTACAGGGGACAATTCACCCCTCCACTTT. This encodes CASSLTGDNSPLHF.

This chain uses TRBV19 with TRBJ1-1; 7 bases map to TRBD1. Per the germline V gene, CDR1 is LNHDA and CDR2 is SQIVND (reference sequence). This CDR3 contains 14 residues. J was trimmed by 5 bases and V by 6 bases; bases with no gene match: 9. CDR3 in DNA: TGTGCCAGTAGCGAGAGACAGGGCCCGACTGAAGCTTTCTTT. Amino acids: CASSERQGPTEAFF.

This chain links TRBV30 with TRBJ2-2; TRBD2 matches 7 bases. Germline assignment: CDR1 GTSNPN and CDR2 SVGIG (reference sequence). Losses at the gene ends were 2 bases for V and 5 bases for J; bases not matched to a gene: 2. CDR3 size: 13 residues. The CDR3 loop is CAWSFGGTGELFF. The CDR3 DNA follows: TGTGCCTGGAGTTTCGGGGGGACCGGGGAGCTGTTTTTT.

This chain connects TRBV19 to TRBJ2-7; 10 bases line up with TRBD1. V lost 6 bases, J lost 3 bases, and 5 bases stayed unmatched. The CDR3 covers 14 residues. CDR1 is LNHDA, CDR2 SQIVND, per germline (reference sequence). The CDR3 sequence: CASSAGTGVYEQYF. CDR3 bases: TGTGCCAGTAGCGCCGGGACAGGGGTCTACGAGCAGTACTTC.

V usage is TRBV4-1 and J usage is TRBJ1-3; D gene uncertain. Germline CDR1 is MGHRA and CDR2 is YSYEKL. V dropped 0 bases and J dropped 0 bases, with 6 bases sitting between them. The CDR3 contains 15 residues. The CDR3 sequence: CASSQDGTSGNTIYF. In DNA form, the CDR3 reads TGCGCCAGCAGCCAAGACGGTACCTCTGGAAACACCATATATTTT.

This chain joins TRBV11-2 and TRBJ1-2; TRBD1 is a possible D gene (6 bases). This CDR3 is 14 amino acids long. Germline lookup yields CDR1 SGHAT and CDR2 FQNNGV. V was cut by 0 bases and J by 8 bases, with 13 bases left in between. The CDR3 DNA sequence: TGTGCCAGCAGCTTAGAGACCCTGGGGGCAGGCTACACCTTC. Its translation is CASSLETLGAGYTF.

The genes are TRBV28 and TRBJ2-5; TRBD1 is a possible D gene (6 bases). Germline assignment: CDR1 MDHEN and CDR2 SYDVKM. The CDR3 totals 14 residues. V was cut by 6 bases and J by 2 bases, with 13 bases left in between. The CDR3 region is CASSHRTVQETQYF. CDR3 nucleotides: TGTGCCAGCAGCCACCGGACAGTGCAAGAGACCCAGTACTTC. Filled out from reference TRBV28 and TRBJ2-5, the complete variable domain reads DVKVTQSSRYLVKRTGEKVFLECVQDMDHENMFWYRQDPGLGLRLIYFSYDVKMKEKGDIPEGYSVSREKKERFSLILESASTNQTSMYLCASSHRTVQETQYFGPGTRLLVL.

This clone was seen only a few times. The gene calls are TRBV4-2 and TRBJ1-1; 8 bases map to TRBD1. The CDR3 consists of 15 residues. After removal of 2 bases from V and 5 bases from J, the junction contained 7 bases not matched to a gene. The germline V gene has CDR1 LGHNA and CDR2 YNFKEQ. This CDR3 is CASSQLRTGMTEAFF. The CDR3 DNA is TGTGCCAGCAGCCAACTGCGGACAGGGATGACTGAAGCTTTCTTT.

This sequence joins TRBV5-1 and TRBJ2-2; 12 positions agree with TRBD2. The J segment lost 4 bases and the V segment lost 4 bases, leaving 5 bases of the junction unmatched. Germline lookup yields CDR1 SGHRS and CDR2 YFSETQ. The CDR3 has 16 amino acids. The CDR3 sequence is CASSLTSGGGTGELFF. The CDR3 DNA sequence: TGCGCCAGCAGCCTGACTAGCGGGGGAGGCACCGGGGAGCTGTTTTTT.

This clone appeared a single time. The chain is built from TRBV5-1 and TRBJ1-3, with unresolved D. CDR3 length equals 17 residues. Trimming took off 0 bases at V and 0 bases at J, with 13 bases between the two ends. CDR1 and CDR2 from the germline V gene are SGHRS and YFSETQ. The chain's CDR3 is CASSLGGRPDSGNTIYF. In DNA, the CDR3 is TGCGCCAGCAGCTTGGGTGGCAGGCCGGACTCTGGAAACACCATATATTTT.

V gene TRBV28 combines with J gene TRBJ1-1; TRBD1 might be the D (6 bases). The CDR3 is 12 residues long. Germline-derived CDR1 and CDR2 are MDHEN and SYDVKM. V was clipped by 7 bases and J by 4 bases, with 10 bases between them. The CDR3 reads CASIGGPTEAFF. The CDR3 coding sequence is TGTGCCAGCATAGGGGGGCCCACTGAAGCTTTCTTT.

The chain links TRBV11-1 to TRBJ2-5; D not certain. Germline V gives CDR1 SGHAT, CDR2 FQDESV (reference sequence). The ends were cut back, 2 bases at V and 5 bases at J, with 9 bases in the middle. The CDR3 is made up of 13 amino acids. The CDR3 here is CASSLSLPETQYF. CDR3 DNA sequence: TGTGCCAGCAGCTTATCACTTCCCGAGACCCAGTACTTC.

The J gene is TRBJ1-5, the V gene TRBV2, with D possibly TRBD1 on 6 matching bases. The CDR3 contains 16 residues. Trimming took off 5 bases at V and 0 bases at J, with 14 bases between the two ends. CDR1 and CDR2 (germline): SNHLY, FYNNEI. The CDR3 coding sequence is TGTGCCAGCAGTAACAGGGTATTCGCTAGCAATCAGCCCCAGCATTTT. Its protein is CASSNRVFASNQPQHF.

The chain has TRBV7-6 and TRBJ2-2; D unresolved. The CDR3 length is 15 residues. V was cut by 6 bases and J by 2 bases, with 13 bases left in between. Germline lookup yields CDR1 SGHVS and CDR2 FNYEAQ. DNA of the CDR3: TGTGCCAGCAGTCCACGACTGGTTAACACCGGGGAGCTGTTTTTT. Amino acid sequence: CASSPRLVNTGELFF.

For the CDR3, the DNA is TGTGCCAGCAGCCCTAGCTGGGGGACAGATACGCAGTATTTT. This codes for CASSPSWGTDTQYF. This chain connects TRBV5-6 to TRBJ2-3; tentatively, D is TRBD1 or TRBD2 (5 bases each). Trimming removed 4 bases at V and 3 bases at J, with 12 bases between. There are 14 residues in the CDR3. Germline CDR1 is SGHDT and CDR2 is YYEEEE.

The chain has TRBV15 and TRBJ1-3; D perhaps matches TRBD1 (5 bases). Germline loops: CDR1 LNHNV, CDR2 YYDKDF (reference sequence). Trimming pared 0 bases from V and 4 bases from J, leaving 10 bases between. CDR3 length equals 15 residues. For the CDR3, the DNA is TGTGCCACCAGCAGAGATCTGGGGACGGGAAACACCATATATTTT. Residues: CATSRDLGTGNTIYF.

This clone has more than one count but fewer than ten. This chain joins TRBV5-5 and TRBJ2-7, with D unclear. The germline V and J ends were trimmed by 1 base and 6 bases, with 17 bases remaining between them. There are 15 residues in the CDR3. Germline CDR1 reads SGHKS; CDR2 reads YYEKEE (reference sequence). The CDR3 loop reads CASSLSPQALGEQYF. For the CDR3, the DNA is TGTGCCAGCAGCTTGAGTCCCCAGGCTCTTGGCGAGCAGTACTTC. Combining the CDR3 with reference TRBV5-5 and TRBJ2-7 gives the whole variable domain DAGVTQSPTHLIKTRGQQVTLRCSPISGHKSVSWYQQVLGQGPQFIFQYYEKEERGRGNFPDRFSARQFPNYSSELNVNALLLGDSALYLCASSLSPQALGEQYFGPGTRLTVT.

The rearrangement links TRBV7-9 to TRBJ2-5, with TRBD2 as a possible D gene (6 bases). Germline-derived CDR1 and CDR2 are SEHNR and FQNEAQ (reference sequence). The CDR3 spans 15 residues. The ends were cut back, 1 base at V and 7 bases at J, with 16 bases in the middle. CDR3 sequence reads: CASSLGGTDRRTQYF. Here the CDR3 DNA reads TGTGCCAGCAGCTTAGGCGGGACGGACCGGCGGACCCAGTACTTC.

This chain joins TRBV11-3 and TRBJ2-3; maybe TRBD2 (6 bases). The V gene's germline CDR1 is SGHNT and CDR2 YENEEA. Trimming removed 1 base from V and 1 base from J, with 6 bases in between. This CDR3 region has 14 residues. CDR3 sequence (DNA): TGTGCCAGCAGCTTAGGGAGGGGCACAGATACGCAGTATTTT. Encoded protein: CASSLGRGTDTQYF.

The J gene is TRBJ2-3, the V gene TRBV5-1; the D gene is possibly TRBD2 (5 bases). Trimming shortened V by 4 bases and J by 2 bases, and 11 bases separated the two germline ends. Germline V gene lookup returns CDR1 SGHRS and CDR2 YFSETQ. There are 14 residues in the CDR3. The CDR3 DNA sequence: TGCGCCAGCAGCCTAGGACTGCTCACAGATACGCAGTATTTT. This gives the protein CASSLGLLTDTQYF.

The chain recombines TRBV24-1 with TRBJ2-7, with D perhaps matching TRBD1 (6 bases). V was shortened by 2 bases and J by 5 bases, with 12 bases between the two germline ends. CDR3 length: 14 amino acids. Germline V CDR1 and CDR2: KGHDR, SFDVKD. This CDR3 is CATSDSRGSHEQYF. The CDR3 DNA is TGTGCCACCAGTGATTCCAGGGGTAGCCACGAGCAGTACTTC.

In its sample, this clone was seen once. This chain uses TRBV5-4 with TRBJ1-2; D not resolved. V shed 2 bases and J shed 4 bases, with 12 bases lying between them. Germline CDR1 is SGHNT and CDR2 is YYREEE (reference sequence). This CDR3 has 14 residues. The CDR3 coding sequence is TGTGCCAGCAGCTTAGGCCCCGCACCCTATGGCTACACCTTC. It translates to CASSLGPAPYGYTF.

V gene TRBV6-5 combines with J gene TRBJ1-4; possibly TRBD1 for D (5 bases). This CDR3 is 15 amino acids long. Germline CDR1 and CDR2: MNHEY and SVGAGI. The ends were cut back, 0 bases at V and 7 bases at J, with 12 bases in the middle. CDR3 DNA: TGTGCCAGCAGTTACTCAGGGGCTGGAGGTGAAAAACTGTTTTTT. Residues: CASSYSGAGGEKLFF.

The chain links TRBV6-5 to TRBJ2-2, with a possible D match to TRBD1 (5 bases). The CDR3 is made up of 16 amino acids. Deletions cut 0 bases from V and 4 bases from J, with 12 bases between. Looked up from germline, CDR1 is MNHEY and CDR2 is SVGAGI. The CDR3 DNA reads TGTGCCAGCAGTTACTCTGGCCCCCAGGGCACCGGGGAGCTGTTTTTT. Its protein product is CASSYSGPQGTGELFF.

This sequence joins TRBV19 and TRBJ1-4; D remains unclear. This CDR3 spans 14 amino acids. V was pared by 6 bases and J by 3 bases, with 11 bases between. Germline V gene lookup returns CDR1 LNHDA and CDR2 SQIVND (reference sequence). DNA for the CDR3: TGTGCCAGTAGCCTGCGTGGGCCTAATGAAAAACTGTTTTTT. The encoded protein is CASSLRGPNEKLFF.

The J gene is TRBJ2-3, the V gene TRBV6-6, with D maybe TRBD1 (6 bases). The CDR3 is 14 residues long. V was cut by 5 bases and J by 3 bases, with 12 bases left in between. Germline CDR1 and CDR2: MNHNY and SVGAGI (reference sequence). CDR3 DNA: TGTGCCAGCAGTAGCCTACAGGGAACAGATACGCAGTATTTT. Translating it yields CASSSLQGTDTQYF.

The chain has TRBV27 and TRBJ1-6, with 8 bases aligning to TRBD1. V shed 8 bases, J shed 8 bases, and the junction held 8 bases outside the gene matches. Germline values: CDR1 MNHEY, CDR2 SMNVEV (reference sequence). The CDR3 has 14 residues. The CDR3 here is CASQGTGRDSPLHF. The CDR3 DNA reads TGTGCCAGCCAAGGGACAGGCCGGGATTCACCCCTCCACTTT.